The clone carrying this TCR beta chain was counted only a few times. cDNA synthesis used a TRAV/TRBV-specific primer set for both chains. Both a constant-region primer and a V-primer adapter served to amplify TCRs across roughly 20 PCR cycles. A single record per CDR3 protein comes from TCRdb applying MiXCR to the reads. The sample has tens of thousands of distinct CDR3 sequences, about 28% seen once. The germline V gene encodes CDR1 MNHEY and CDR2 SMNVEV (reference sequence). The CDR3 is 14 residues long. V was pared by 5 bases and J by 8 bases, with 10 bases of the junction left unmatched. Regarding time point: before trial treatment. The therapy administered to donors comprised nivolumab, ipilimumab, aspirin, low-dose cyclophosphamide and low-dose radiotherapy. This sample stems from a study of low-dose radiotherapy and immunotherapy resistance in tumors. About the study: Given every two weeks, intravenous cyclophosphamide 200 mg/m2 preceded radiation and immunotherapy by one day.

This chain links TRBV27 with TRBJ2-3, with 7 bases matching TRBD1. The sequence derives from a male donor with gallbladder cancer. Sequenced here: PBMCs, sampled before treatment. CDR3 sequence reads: CASSNDRDIPTQYF. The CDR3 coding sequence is TGTGCCAGCAGTAATGACAGGGATATCCCTACGCAGTATTTT.